The clone carrying this T cell receptor beta chain was counted only a few times. The antigen remains unidentified. TCRdb independently ran MiXCR on the 5' RACE reads; one entry per CDR3 protein. The sample lists 250,000 to 300,000 distinct CDR3 sequences; 15% to 20% were seen once. This entry is derived from a study of T-cell memory formation after mild COVID-19. Whole-study results and caveats: Clones shrinking from day 15 to 85 showed even CD4/CD8 mixes; later expanders tilted CD4+.

Looked up from germline, CDR1 is SGHRS and CDR2 is YFSETQ. The CDR3 is 15 amino acids. Trimming removed 7 bases from V and 0 bases from J, with 16 bases in between. The sequenced sample was PBMCs or a T cell subset sorted from them (not recorded which). This receptor was obtained from a man aged 18 to 29 who had mild COVID-19 (a few samples of this study predate the infection). Cell type and time point are not known. The V gene is TRBV5-1, the J gene TRBJ1-1; a weak D match, TRBD1 (6 bases). CDR3 nucleotides: TGCGCCAGCCGGGAAGGGGGGGGCCTGAACACTGAAGCTTTCTTT. Translation: CASREGGGLNTEAFF. The whole variable domain, remainder taken from reference TRBV5-1 and TRBJ1-1, is KAGVTQTPRYLIKTRGQQVTLSCSPISGHRSVSWYQQTPGQGLQFLFEYFSETQRNKGNFPGRFSGRQFSNSRSEMNVSTLELGDSALYLCASREGGGLNTEAFFGQGTRLTVV.